These 6 T cell receptor beta chains originate from one sample sequenced in a study of blood T cell repertoires in COVID-19. The assay was immunoSEQ multiplex PCR, and TCRdb's table has in-frame clones only and misses some. Of roughly 140,000 clones listed, about 85% are singletons. What was sequenced was PBMCs or T cells enriched from blood (not recorded which). The source is a woman between 35 and 50 years old who had recovered from COVID-19.

V and J are TRBV11-2 and TRBJ1-1; D may be TRBD1 (6 bases). The V and J ends lost 7 bases and 4 bases respectively, with 16 bases between them. Germline V gene sequence: CDR1 SGHAT, CDR2 FQNNGV. The CDR3 loop spans 14 amino acids. The CDR3 nucleotides are TGTGCCAGCATCTCTACCGTGGGGGCCACTGAAGCTTTCTTT. This gives the protein CASISTVGATEAFF.

This clone was seen at least ten times. The rearrangement links TRBV4-1 to TRBJ2-2; no firm D call. The germline V gene has CDR1 MGHRA and CDR2 YSYEKL. This CDR3 region has 15 residues. The V gene lost 3 bases and the J gene lost 0 bases, with 8 bases spanning the gap. CDR3 nucleotide sequence: TGCGCCAGCAGCCATACAGTATCGAACACCGGGGAGCTGTTTTTT. As protein: CASSHTVSNTGELFF.

The rearrangement uses TRBV3-1 (or the pseudogene TRBV3-2) and TRBJ2-7; 9 positions match TRBD1. The trim removed 4 bases at V and 6 bases at J, leaving 7 bases unmatched. CDR3 length equals 14 residues. Germline values: CDR1 LGHDT, CDR2 YNNKEL (reference sequence). CDR3: CASSPIQGASEQYF. The CDR3 DNA sequence: TGTGCCAGCAGCCCTATACAGGGGGCGAGCGAGCAGTACTTC.

The V and J genes are TRBV19 and TRBJ1-2, with D possibly matching TRBD1 (5 bases). The V end was cut by 9 bases, the J end by 4 bases, with 12 bases between. The CDR3 runs to 12 residues. Germline CDR1 LNHDA, CDR2 SQIVND (reference sequence). The CDR3 DNA follows: TGTGCCAGCTCGCAGGGCGGCTATGGCTACACCTTC. This gives the protein CASSQGGYGYTF.

The J gene is TRBJ1-3, the V gene TRBV9; TRBD1 matches 8 bases. Trimming at V came to 4 bases and at J to 6 bases, leaving 6 bases not matched to a gene. This CDR3 is 14 amino acids long. The germline V gene encodes CDR1 SGDLS and CDR2 YYNGEE. The CDR3: CASSLAGGVNTIYF. The CDR3 region has the DNA TGTGCCAGCAGCCTGGCAGGGGGCGTAAACACCATATATTTT.

The J gene is TRBJ1-2, the V gene TRBV5-5; D is unclear. CDR1 and CDR2 (germline): SGHKS, YYEKEE (reference sequence). The CDR3 totals 12 residues. Trimming took off 4 bases at V and 4 bases at J, with 8 bases between the two ends. CDR3 residues: CASSPPSYGYTF. The CDR3 DNA follows: TGTGCCAGCAGCCCCCCCTCCTATGGCTACACCTTC.